These 2 T cell receptor beta chains originate from one sample sequenced in a study of post-analysis software for immune sequencing data. Points from the study as a whole: With TRBV5-6, TRBV5-1 and TRBV20-1 included, about five TRBV segments were more frequent in patients than in controls.

Unique molecular identifiers featured in each of the TCR beta cDNA libraries. Each CDR3 protein is one row after TCRdb ran MiXCR on the PCR reads. The repertoire includes fewer than 850,000 distinct CDR3 sequences, 25% to 30% of them detected once, and about 0.5% sits in the top ten. These receptors' antigens are unknown. Sequencing used blood. Receptor source: a girl aged 10 to 17 with multiple sclerosis.

In this sample, this clonotype turned up once. Sequence at one end of the junction differs from germline and may be a read error. The chain recombines TRBV5-1 with TRBJ2-3; a possible D gene is TRBD1 (7 bases). The CDR3 consists of 15 residues. Germline lookup yields CDR1 SGHRS and CDR2 YFSETQ. DNA for the CDR3: TGCGCCAGCGGCTTGGAGGGGGCCCCGACGGATACGCAGTATTTT. It translates to CASGLEGAPTDTQYF.

The chain links TRBV5-1 to TRBJ2-3; a weak D match, TRBD2 (6 bases). Between the trimmed V and J ends, which lost 9 bases and 3 bases, there was a span of 17 bases. The CDR3 has 14 amino acids. Germline V lookup: CDR1 SGHRS, CDR2 YFSETQ. The CDR3 loop reads CANTSPGATDTQYF. The CDR3 nucleotides read TGCGCCAACACCTCGCCGGGAGCGACAGATACGCAGTATTTT.